The rows below give T cell receptor beta chains drawn from one sample of a study of CD8 T cell repertoires and HIV-1 epitope variants. Which antigens these TCRs recognize remains unknown. Assay: immunoSEQ multiplex PCR; the TCRdb copy retains only in-frame clones and omits some. The sample records around 5,400 clones, 60% to 75% being singletons. Sequencing was performed on cultured CD8+ T cells derived from PBMCs. The receptors come from a male donor with HIV. The CDR3 runs from the conserved cysteine through the conserved F or W. A D gene is named only where the DNA matches it firmly. Some rows mark clone size as missing; the rest say once, few, many or name a class of expanded clone.

j_gene,v_gene,abundance,d_gene,CDR3aa,CDR3nt
TRBJ2-7,TRBV21-1,-,-,CASSKDRDRAWHEQYF,TGTGCCAGCAGCAAGGACCGGGACAGAGCTTGGCACGAGCAGTACTTC
TRBJ1-1,TRBV29-1,-,-,CSKESRQDWDTEAFF,TGCAGCAAAGAATCGCGACAGGACTGGGACACTGAAGCTTTCTTT
TRBJ1-1,TRBV10-3,few,-,CATRLQANTEAFF,TGTGCCACCAGACTTCAGGCGAACACTGAAGCTTTCTTT
TRBJ2-1,TRBV15,-,-,CATSRERYNEQFF,TGTGCCACCAGCAGAGAGAGGTACAATGAGCAGTTCTTC
TRBJ1-2,TRBV21-1,few,-,CASSKAPGEVPNGYTF,TGTGCCAGCAGCAAAGCCCCGGGTGAAGTTCCGAATGGCTACACCTTC
TRBJ2-1,TRBV7-1,-,-,CASSLAGQGSYNEQFF,TGTGCCAGCAGCTTAGCGGGACAGGGCTCCTACAATGAGCAGTTCTTC
TRBJ2-1,TRBV6-5,-,TRBD1,CASSLSQGISYNEQFF,TGTGCCAGCAGTTTATCACAGGGGATATCCTACAATGAGCAGTTCTTC
TRBJ2-3,TRBV27,-,-,CAVQDSTDTQYF,TGTGCCGTTCAAGACAGCACAGATACGCAGTATTTT
TRBJ2-7,TRBV19,-,TRBD1,CASSRGTVSSYEQYF,TGTGCCAGTAGCCGAGGGACAGTTAGCTCCTACGAGCAGTACTTC
TRBJ2-2,TRBV7-3,-,TRBD1,CASIFETGFGEGGELFF,TGTGCCAGCATCTTTGAGACAGGGTTCGGGGAAGGCGGGGAGCTGTTTTTT
TRBJ1-1,TRBV7-9,-,-,CASSLEENTEAFF,TGTGCCAGCAGCTTAGAAGAGAACACTGAAGCTTTCTTT
TRBJ1-6,TRBV28,-,-,CASSPEPEIDSPLHF,TGTGCCAGCAGTCCCGAGCCTGAGATAGATTCACCCCTCCACTTT
TRBJ1-1,TRBV4-3,-,-,CASSQDRGELREAFF,TGCGCCAGCAGCCAAGATAGGGGGGAATTAAGAGAAGCTTTCTTT
TRBJ2-7,TRBV7-9,-,TRBD1,CASSLAGQGVDYEQYF,TGTGCCAGCAGCTTAGCGGGACAGGGGGTGGACTACGAGCAGTACTTC
TRBJ2-6,TRBV16,-,-,CASSPQAGLAGANVLTF,TGTGCCAGCAGCCCTCAGGCAGGGCTTGCTGGGGCCAACGTCCTGACTTTC
TRBJ2-1,TRBV7-8,-,TRBD2,CASIAGVPSGSSYNEQFF,TGTGCCAGCATCGCCGGGGTCCCTAGCGGGAGCTCCTACAATGAGCAGTTCTTC